These 30 T cell receptor beta chains were sequenced from one sample in a study of blood T cell repertoires in COVID-19. Data came from immunoSEQ multiplex PCR; TCRdb stores just in-frame clones and leaves some out. Of 200,000 to 300,000 clones in the sample, 84% are singletons; the top ten hold under 4.5%. Sequenced: peripheral blood. These receptors originate from a man between 50 and 59 years old with acute or convalescent COVID-19.

The rearrangement joins TRBV5-1 to TRBJ2-1; 9 bases align to TRBD1. Germline V gives CDR1 SGHRS, CDR2 YFSETQ. The CDR3 length is 12 residues. V was clipped by 3 bases and J by 9 bases; unmatched bases: 1. The CDR3 DNA follows: TGCGCCAGCAGCTGGACAGGGGTTGAGCAGTTCTTC. Amino acid sequence: CASSWTGVEQFF.

This clone has a handful of counts. The CDR3 DNA follows: TGTGCCAGCAGCTTAACGAGGGAACCCTATGGCTACACCTTC. Its protein is CASSLTREPYGYTF. The chain links TRBV7-8 to TRBJ1-2; D gene ambiguous. Germline CDR1 reads SGHVS; CDR2 reads FQNEAQ. This CDR3 is built from 14 residues. V lost 2 bases and J lost 4, with 11 bases in between.

This rearrangement joins TRBV6-6 to TRBJ2-1; 9 bases are shared with TRBD2. J gave up 6 bases and V 7 bases, and 7 bases lay outside the gene matches. CDR1 and CDR2 from the germline V gene are MNHNY and SVGAGI (reference sequence). The CDR3 sequence is 14 residues long. For the CDR3, the DNA is TGTGCCAGCACTCAGCGGGAGGCTCCCAATGAGCAGTTCTTC. Translating it yields CASTQREAPNEQFF.

The gene calls are TRBV11-2 and TRBJ2-1; D is perhaps TRBD2 (6 bases). This CDR3 comprises 19 residues. Germline V gene lookup returns CDR1 SGHAT and CDR2 FQNNGV. Deletions cut 5 bases from V and 0 bases from J, with 23 bases between. As DNA, the CDR3 is TGTGCCAGCAGCGGTGACCGGGACTCCCGGAGCCCCTCCTACAATGAGCAGTTCTTC. Its protein product is CASSGDRDSRSPSYNEQFF.

V usage is TRBV7-2 and J usage is TRBJ2-3; TRBD2 matches 8 bases. Losses at the gene ends were 1 base for V and 0 bases for J; bases not matched to a gene: 3. The CDR3 has 16 amino acids. CDR1 is SGHTA, CDR2 FQGNSA, per germline. The CDR3: CASSLDASGSTDTQYF. CDR3 coding DNA: TGTGCCAGCAGCTTAGATGCTAGCGGGAGCACAGATACGCAGTATTTT.

The CDR3 nucleotides are TGTGCCAGCAGCTTGACAGGGAGGGACGAGCAGTACTTC. It encodes CASSLTGRDEQYF. This chain uses TRBV5-6 with TRBJ2-7, with D tentatively TRBD2 (7 bases). Per the germline V gene, CDR1 is SGHDT and CDR2 is YYEEEE. The CDR3 length is 13 residues. The ends were cut back, 1 base at V and 5 bases at J, with 10 bases in the middle.

CDR3 protein: CASSFGQTVREKLFF. DNA of the CDR3: TGTGCCAGCAGCTTTGGACAGACAGTACGGGAAAAACTGTTTTTT. V and J are TRBV11-3 and TRBJ1-4; tentatively, D is TRBD1 (6 bases). Germline V gives CDR1 SGHNT, CDR2 YENEEA. The CDR3 is 15 residues long. V lost 3 bases and J 8 bases, leaving 16 bases between the germline ends.

This chain connects TRBV5-4 to TRBJ1-2, with TRBD1 identical over 7 bases. The CDR3 sequence is 14 residues long. V gave up 4 bases and J gave up 2 bases; unmatched junction bases: 5. Germline CDR1 is SGHNT and CDR2 is YYREEE (reference sequence). The CDR3 DNA reads as TGTGCCAGCAGCCCCGACAGGGTAAACTATGGCTACACCTTC. It codes for CASSPDRVNYGYTF.

The genes are TRBV5-1 and TRBJ2-7; TRBD1 matches at 9 bases. Germline assignment: CDR1 SGHRS and CDR2 YFSETQ. Trimming cost V 0 bases and J 7 bases; bases outside gene matches: 8. The CDR3 covers 15 residues. The CDR3 DNA follows: TGCGCCAGCAGCTTGGAGGGACAGGGAAACAGGGAGCAGTACTTC. As protein: CASSLEGQGNREQYF.

The CDR3 sequence: CASSYSGGTYNEQFF. CDR3 in DNA: TGTGCCAGCAGCTATTCGGGGGGCACCTACAATGAGCAGTTCTTC. The V and J genes are TRBV11-2 and TRBJ2-1; possibly TRBD2 for D (7 bases). V was cut by 4 bases and J by 2 bases, with 12 bases left in between. From germline, CDR1 is SGHAT and CDR2 FQNNGV. The CDR3 has 15 residues.

Here the CDR3 DNA reads TGTGCCAGCAGTGAGACAGTAGGAGTCGATGAAGCTTTCTTT. It is translated as CASSETVGVDEAFF. The chain is built from TRBV6-1 and TRBJ1-1; D perhaps matches TRBD1 (5 bases). V gave up 3 bases and J gave up 7 bases, with 15 bases separating them. This CDR3 region has 14 residues. Germline CDR1 and CDR2: MNHNS and SASEGT.

The chain couples TRBV29-1 to TRBJ2-7; 9 bases match TRBD1. V lost 3 bases, J lost 4 bases, and 10 bases stayed unmatched. Per germline, CDR1 SQVTM and CDR2 ANQGSEA. This CDR3 has 15 residues. The CDR3 nucleotides are TGCAGCGTTGATGGTTCCGGACAGGGGCCTTACGAGCAGTACTTC. Translated, it gives CSVDGSGQGPYEQYF.

The chain employs TRBV10-2 and TRBJ2-7; TRBD2 matches 10 bases. CDR3 length equals 13 residues. Germline-derived CDR1 and CDR2 are WSHSY and SAAADI. V trimming: 3 bases; J trimming: 6 bases; junction bases outside the gene matches: 2. Here the CDR3 reads CASSDLAGGEQYF. The CDR3 coding sequence is TGCGCCAGCAGTGACTTAGCGGGAGGCGAGCAGTACTTC.

CDR3 loop: CASSLWDRSNTDTQYF. In DNA form, the CDR3 reads TGTGCCAGCAGCTTGTGGGACAGGAGTAACACAGATACGCAGTATTTT. V usage is TRBV5-4 and J usage is TRBJ2-3; 8 nucleotides line up with TRBD1. This CDR3 has 16 residues. Trimming took 1 base from V and 2 from J; bases not matched to a gene: 6. Germline values: CDR1 SGHNT, CDR2 YYREEE (reference sequence).

The gene calls are TRBV7-9 and TRBJ2-6; possibly TRBD2 for D (5 bases). The CDR3 contains 14 residues. Trimming removed 4 bases from V and 3 bases from J, with 7 bases in between. CDR1 and CDR2 (germline): SEHNR, FQNEAQ (reference sequence). The CDR3 DNA is TGTGCCAGCAGCTCACGGGGTGGGGCCAACGTCCTGACTTTC. Protein sequence: CASSSRGGANVLTF.

The chain joins TRBV2 to TRBJ1-4; 8 bases are shared with TRBD1. Germline CDR1 and CDR2: SNHLY and FYNNEI. V dropped 5 bases and J dropped 8; count of bases not matched to a gene: 7. This CDR3 has 14 amino acids. CDR3 bases: TGTGCCAGCAGTTTAGGACAGGGCCGGGAAAAACTGTTTTTT. It translates to CASSLGQGREKLFF.

This chain uses TRBV6-5 with TRBJ1-2, with D tentatively TRBD1 (6 bases). Germline V gene data show CDR1 as MNHEY and CDR2 as SVGAGI. V shed 8 bases and J shed 7 bases, with 14 bases lying between them. The CDR3 runs 12 residues. The CDR3 DNA follows: TGTGCCAGCTCCCCTACAGGGAGTGGCTACACCTTC. Its protein product is CASSPTGSGYTF.

Remarks on this clone: Germline is not matched at one junction end, which may reflect a read error. The chain is built from TRBV14 and TRBJ2-7; D is possibly TRBD1 (6 bases). The CDR3 spans 14 residues. CDR1 and CDR2 from the germline V gene are SGHDN and FVKESK. This CDR3 is CASSPEAVTGTKTF. The DNA of the CDR3 is TGTGCCAGCAGCCCCGAAGCAGTAACCGGGACAAAAACCTTC.

The chain joins TRBV15 to TRBJ1-3, with TRBD1 matching 7 bases. CDR3 size: 15 residues. CDR1 is LNHNV and CDR2 is YYDKDF in the germline V gene (reference sequence). V shed 3 bases, J shed 2 bases, and the junction held 4 bases outside the gene matches. CDR3 protein: CATSRSGGAGNTIYF. Written as DNA, the CDR3 is TGTGCCACCAGCAGGTCAGGGGGTGCTGGAAACACCATATATTTT.

This clone was counted a few times. The chain links TRBV5-1 to TRBJ1-6, with D perhaps matching TRBD1 (5 bases). Germline assignment: CDR1 SGHRS and CDR2 YFSETQ. The CDR3 runs to 14 residues. V was pared by 1 base and J by 8 bases, with 10 bases between. The CDR3 sequence: CASSLLGGDSPLHF. The CDR3 nucleotides read TGCGCCAGCAGCTTGTTGGGGGGAGATTCACCCCTCCACTTT.

The rearrangement uses TRBV7-9 and TRBJ1-1, with TRBD1 identical over 7 bases. Germline assignment: CDR1 SEHNR and CDR2 FQNEAQ (reference sequence). CDR3 length: 13 residues. The junction had 6 bases not matched to a gene; V was cut back by 6 bases and J by 5 bases. The CDR3 is CASRETGETEAFF. CDR3 coding DNA: TGTGCCAGCAGGGAAACAGGGGAGACTGAAGCTTTCTTT.

J is TRBJ1-5 and V is TRBV7-6; the D is unclear. This CDR3 has 15 amino acids. Germline V gives CDR1 SGHVS, CDR2 FNYEAQ. Between the trimmed V and J ends, which lost 1 base and 1 base, there was a span of 8 bases. The CDR3 bases are TGTGCCAGCAGCTTAGAGGCGGAGAGCAATCAGCCCCAGCATTTT. Residues: CASSLEAESNQPQHF. Variable domain in full (rest from reference TRBV7-6 and TRBJ1-5): GAGVSQSPRYKVTKRGQDVALRCDPISGHVSLYWYRQALGQGPEFLTYFNYEAQQDKSGLPNDRFSAERPEGSISTLTIQRTEQRDSAMYRCASSLEAESNQPQHFGDGTRLSIL.

The chain combines TRBV19 with TRBJ1-6; a possible D gene is TRBD1 (5 bases). Germline V lookup: CDR1 LNHDA, CDR2 SQIVND (reference sequence). The ends were cut back, 1 base at V and 9 bases at J, with 7 bases in the middle. The CDR3 is made up of 13 amino acids. The chain's CDR3 is CASSIAGASPLHF. CDR3 DNA sequence: TGTGCCAGTAGTATAGCTGGGGCTTCACCCCTCCACTTT.

The chain recombines TRBV19 with TRBJ2-5, with D possibly TRBD1 on 6 matching bases. Per the germline V gene, CDR1 is LNHDA and CDR2 is SQIVND (reference sequence). Between the trimmed V and J ends, which lost 5 bases and 4 bases, there was a span of 17 bases. This CDR3 spans 15 amino acids. CDR3 sequence (DNA): TGTGCCAGTAGTTCCGCGGCCCAGGGGACAGAGACCCAGTACTTC. Its translation: CASSSAAQGTETQYF.

The chain recombines TRBV7-3 with TRBJ2-3; 10 bases match TRBD2. Germline trimming cut 8 bases from V and 2 bases from J; bases unmatched to any gene: 7. Germline V gives CDR1 SGHTA, CDR2 FQGTGA. The CDR3 is 15 amino acids. In DNA, the CDR3 is TGTGCCAGCGTAGCGGGGGGTTCGGTCACAGATACGCAGTATTTT. Amino acids: CASVAGGSVTDTQYF.

The gene calls are TRBV16 and TRBJ1-5, with TRBD1 matching over 7 bases. Germline V gene lookup returns CDR1 KGHSY and CDR2 FQNENV. The CDR3 contains 16 residues. V lost 0 bases, J lost 2 bases, and 4 bases stayed unmatched. The CDR3: CASSQSGRGGNQPQHF. The CDR3 nucleotides are TGTGCCAGCAGCCAATCGGGCAGGGGGGGCAATCAGCCCCAGCATTTT.

On this clone itself: Other DNA sequences in this sample translate to the same CDR3. V and J are TRBV9 and TRBJ1-5; D remains unclear. The length of the CDR3 is 14 residues. CDR1 is SGDLS, CDR2 YYNGEE, per germline. Trimming left V 0 bases short and J 1 base short, with 5 bases between. The CDR3 DNA is TGTGCCAGCAGCGTAGCGGGGAGCAATCAGCCCCAGCATTTT. Amino acid sequence: CASSVAGSNQPQHF.

V and J are TRBV11-3 and TRBJ2-1; 7 bases line up with TRBD1. The trim removed 5 bases at V and 1 base at J, leaving 11 bases unmatched. This CDR3 region has 17 residues. Looked up from germline, CDR1 is SGHNT and CDR2 is YENEEA. CDR3 DNA: TGTGCCAGCAGCCTACCACGGACAGGCAAATCCTACAATGAGCAGTTCTTC. The encoded protein is CASSLPRTGKSYNEQFF.

The chain recombines TRBV7-6 with TRBJ2-7; 7 nucleotides match TRBD1. V was clipped by 1 base and J by 3 bases; unmatched bases: 12. This CDR3 contains 17 residues. CDR1 SGHVS and CDR2 FNYEAQ come from the germline V gene. The CDR3 spells CASSLVSLPQGYYEQYF. DNA of the CDR3: TGTGCCAGCAGCTTAGTATCCCTCCCACAGGGGTACTACGAGCAGTACTTC. The full variable domain, with the rest looked up from reference TRBV7-6 and TRBJ2-7, is GAGVSQSPRYKVTKRGQDVALRCDPISGHVSLYWYRQALGQGPEFLTYFNYEAQQDKSGLPNDRFSAERPEGSISTLTIQRTEQRDSAMYRCASSLVSLPQGYYEQYFGPGTRLTVT.

The chain uses TRBV5-1 and TRBJ2-7; tentatively, D is TRBD1 (6 bases). The CDR3 sequence is 13 residues long. Germline lookup yields CDR1 SGHRS and CDR2 YFSETQ. The germline V and J ends were trimmed by 4 bases and 2 bases, with 10 bases remaining between them. This chain's CDR3 is CASSRTVTYEQYF. CDR3 DNA sequence: TGCGCCAGCAGCAGGACAGTTACCTACGAGCAGTACTTC.